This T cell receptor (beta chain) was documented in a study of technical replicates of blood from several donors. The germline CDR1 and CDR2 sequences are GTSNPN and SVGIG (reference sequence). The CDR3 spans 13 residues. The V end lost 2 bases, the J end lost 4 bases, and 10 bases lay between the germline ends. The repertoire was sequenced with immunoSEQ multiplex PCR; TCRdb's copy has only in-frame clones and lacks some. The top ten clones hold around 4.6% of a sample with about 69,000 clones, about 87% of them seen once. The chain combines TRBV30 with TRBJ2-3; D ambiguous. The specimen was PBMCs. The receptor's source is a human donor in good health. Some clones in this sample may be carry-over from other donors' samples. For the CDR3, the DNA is TGTGCCTGGAGTCGTGTAATCTCAGATACGCAGTATTTT. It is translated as CAWSRVISDTQYF.